The entry below gives a single T cell receptor beta chain sequence along with its context. The DNA is left out, because the CDR3 cannot be placed on it with certainty; the CDR3 is given as TCRdb lists it. The data belong to a study of blood T cell repertoires in COVID-19. Profiling relied on immunoSEQ multiplex PCR, and the TCRdb table lists in-frame clones only, not all of them. Of 200,000 to 250,000 clones listed, about 86% are singletons. In germline, CDR1 is SGHTA, CDR2 FQGNSA. The CDR3 spans 14 residues, counting both ends. This sequence originates from a woman aged 50 to 60 with acute COVID-19. Material: PBMCs or T cells enriched from blood (not recorded which). The V and J genes are TRBV7-2 and TRBJ2-1; the table names TRBD2, a call not compared with the DNA. This chain's CDR3 is CANCRDYPCREQFF.